A selection of T cell receptor beta chains follows, all from one sample in a study of technical replicates of blood from a few donors. TCRdb's table, derived via immunoSEQ multiplex PCR, lists solely in-frame clones and lacks some. The data contain about 69,000 clones, about 87% of them singletons. The sample was PBMCs. The source is a human donor in good health. Some clones in this sample may be carry-over from other donors' samples. The conserved cysteine and the conserved F or W are not part of the CDR3 here. Some rows mark clone size as missing; the rest say once, few, many or name a class of expanded clone.

CDR3: ASSLAGGGNPRTDTQY
V: TRBV5-4
J: TRBJ2-3
size: once

CDR3: AISESVSGSTGEQF
V: TRBV10-3
J: TRBJ2-1
size: NA

CDR3: ASSAEAGAEAF
V: TRBV9
J: TRBJ1-1
size: NA

CDR3: ASSQLIFVRDRTDYGYT
V: TRBV4-2
J: TRBJ1-2
size: NA

CDR3: ASSRLAGAPNEQF
V: TRBV5-1
J: TRBJ2-1
size: NA

CDR3: SAEGTSGSVNEQF
V: TRBV29-1
J: TRBJ2-1
size: NA

CDR3: ASSLRSGTGENTGELF
V: TRBV7-6
J: TRBJ2-2
size: few

CDR3: AWSSDRGYEQY
V: TRBV30
J: TRBJ2-7
size: NA

CDR3: ASSRSEEDLYTEAF
V: TRBV4-3
J: TRBJ1-1
size: NA

CDR3: ASSHLAGENTGELF
V: TRBV7-9
J: TRBJ2-2
size: NA

CDR3: ASSSREMNTGELF
V: TRBV6-5
J: TRBJ2-2
size: NA

CDR3: ASSLFPRSDNEQF
V: TRBV5-6
J: TRBJ2-1
size: few

CDR3: ASSRDRGAGAEAF
V: TRBV7-2
J: TRBJ1-1
size: NA

CDR3: ACPGTSGGRWTGELF
V: TRBV2
J: TRBJ2-2
size: NA

CDR3: ASSLFGESSYNEQF
V: TRBV27
J: TRBJ2-1
size: NA

CDR3: ASSPRGSNTGELF
V: TRBV11-3
J: TRBJ2-2
size: once

CDR3: ASSFNDRGGYT
V: TRBV7-9
J: TRBJ1-2
size: NA

CDR3: ASSNNLTAAPGYGYT
V: TRBV21-1
J: TRBJ1-2
size: NA

CDR3: ASSFGGGGDSPLH
V: TRBV7-9
J: TRBJ1-6
size: NA

CDR3: ASGRQGNYGYT
V: TRBV5-6
J: TRBJ1-2
size: NA

CDR3: ASTTRDRGETQY
V: TRBV5-8
J: TRBJ2-5
size: NA

CDR3: ASSYGTRGSEQF
V: TRBV6-5
J: TRBJ2-1
size: NA

CDR3: ASSLGQFSNQPQH
V: TRBV5-6
J: TRBJ1-5
size: NA

CDR3: ASSLQGKGYEQY
V: TRBV27
J: TRBJ2-7
size: NA

CDR3: ASRRLAGGQGGEQF
V: TRBV27
J: TRBJ2-1
size: NA

CDR3: ASNLGTVANYGYT
V: TRBV4-1
J: TRBJ1-2
size: NA

CDR3: AWSGEVGGYEQY
V: TRBV30
J: TRBJ2-7
size: NA

CDR3: ASSFYDFGDNEQF
V: TRBV7-8
J: TRBJ2-1
size: NA

CDR3: ASSSYSNQPQH
V: TRBV6-5
J: TRBJ1-5
size: NA

CDR3: ASSYASQGQETQY
V: TRBV5-1
J: TRBJ2-5
size: NA

CDR3: ASSVSVRDEQY
V: TRBV6-1
J: TRBJ2-7
size: once

CDR3: ASRSSGGAFGELF
V: TRBV28
J: TRBJ2-2
size: NA

CDR3: ATSPLRDLTDTQY
V: TRBV15
J: TRBJ2-3
size: NA

CDR3: ASSLETGELF
V: TRBV11-2
J: TRBJ2-2
size: NA

CDR3: ATSRDRKETQY
V: TRBV15
J: TRBJ2-5
size: NA

CDR3: ATSRVRGELF
V: TRBV15
J: TRBJ2-2
size: NA

CDR3: ASSPTLNTEAF
V: TRBV7-9
J: TRBJ1-1
size: NA

CDR3: AWSDKGGLYGYT
V: TRBV30
J: TRBJ1-2
size: NA

CDR3: ASSLDREGYGYT
V: TRBV18
J: TRBJ1-2
size: NA

CDR3: AWSPGTDTQY
V: TRBV30
J: TRBJ2-3
size: NA

CDR3: ASSETGLGYT
V: TRBV6-1
J: TRBJ1-2
size: NA

CDR3: ASSQDRGFSGNTIY
V: TRBV4-3
J: TRBJ1-3
size: few

CDR3: ASRWQGTDTQY
V: TRBV27
J: TRBJ2-3
size: NA

CDR3: ASSQELTSGGAGEQF
V: TRBV4-1
J: TRBJ2-1
size: NA

CDR3: ASSIGRRAGETQY
V: TRBV19
J: TRBJ2-5
size: NA

CDR3: ASSLEERGIANTGELF
V: TRBV7-2
J: TRBJ2-2
size: NA

CDR3: ASSLAVGGNTEAF
V: TRBV7-9
J: TRBJ1-1
size: once

CDR3: ASGGQPYEQY
V: TRBV2
J: TRBJ2-7
size: NA

CDR3: ASSFGTPGNSPLH
V: TRBV5-6
J: TRBJ1-6
size: NA

CDR3: ASSVDTHYGYT
V: TRBV6-1
J: TRBJ1-2
size: once

CDR3: ASSRTVQETQY
V: TRBV28
J: TRBJ2-5
size: NA

CDR3: AWDREWGYT
V: TRBV30
J: TRBJ1-2
size: NA

CDR3: ASSDPLDSNEQF
V: TRBV11-3
J: TRBJ2-1
size: NA

CDR3: ASSQSKTGQGNTIY
V: TRBV23-1
J: TRBJ1-3
size: NA

CDR3: ASSEGQGAGNSPLH
V: TRBV6-1
J: TRBJ1-6
size: NA

CDR3: AISSRGGTEAF
V: TRBV10-3
J: TRBJ1-1
size: NA

CDR3: ASSWSWDRVYGYT
V: TRBV11-2
J: TRBJ1-2
size: NA

CDR3: AISEAGLAANTQY
V: TRBV10-3
J: TRBJ2-3
size: once

CDR3: ASSVGQGGTGELF
V: TRBV9
J: TRBJ2-2
size: once

CDR3: ASSLLGQRQY
V: TRBV11-1
J: TRBJ2-7
size: NA